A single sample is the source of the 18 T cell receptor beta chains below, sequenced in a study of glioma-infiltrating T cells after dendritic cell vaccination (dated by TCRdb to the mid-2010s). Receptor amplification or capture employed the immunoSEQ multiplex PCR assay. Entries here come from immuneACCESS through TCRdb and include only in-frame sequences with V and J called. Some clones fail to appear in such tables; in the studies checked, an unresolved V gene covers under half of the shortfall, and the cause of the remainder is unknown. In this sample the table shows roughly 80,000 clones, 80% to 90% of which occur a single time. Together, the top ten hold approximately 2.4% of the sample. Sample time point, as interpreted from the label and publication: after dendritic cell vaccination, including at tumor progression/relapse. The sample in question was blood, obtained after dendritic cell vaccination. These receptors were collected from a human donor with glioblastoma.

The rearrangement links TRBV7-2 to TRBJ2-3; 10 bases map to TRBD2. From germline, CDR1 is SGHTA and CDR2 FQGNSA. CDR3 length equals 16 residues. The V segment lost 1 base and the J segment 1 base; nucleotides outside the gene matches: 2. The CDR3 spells CASSLGGTSGTDTQYF. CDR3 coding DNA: TGTGCCAGCAGCTTAGGTGGGACTAGCGGCACAGATACGCAGTATTTT.

The CDR3 loop reads CASSLQGAENTIYF. The DNA of the CDR3 is TGCGCCAGCAGCTTACAGGGGGCCGAAAACACCATATATTTT. The V gene is TRBV5-1, the J gene TRBJ1-3; 9 bases match TRBD1. Germline loops: CDR1 SGHRS, CDR2 YFSETQ. V dropped 2 bases and J dropped 6; count of bases not matched to a gene: 3. This CDR3 contains 14 residues.

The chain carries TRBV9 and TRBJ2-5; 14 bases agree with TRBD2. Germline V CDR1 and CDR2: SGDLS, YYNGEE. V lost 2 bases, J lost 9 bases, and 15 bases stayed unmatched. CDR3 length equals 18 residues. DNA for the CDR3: TGTGCCAGCAGCGTCTCAGGGACTAGCGGGGGCCGAAAGGAGGCCCAGTACTTC. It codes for CASSVSGTSGGRKEAQYF.

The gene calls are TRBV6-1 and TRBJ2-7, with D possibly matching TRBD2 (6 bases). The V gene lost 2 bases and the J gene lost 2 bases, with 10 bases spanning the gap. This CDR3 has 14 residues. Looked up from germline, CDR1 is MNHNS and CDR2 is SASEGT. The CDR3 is CASSEWDFTYEQYF. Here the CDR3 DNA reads TGTGCCAGCAGTGAATGGGACTTCACCTACGAGCAGTACTTC.

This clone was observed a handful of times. Here the CDR3 reads CASSSQTGFDEAFF. Here the CDR3 DNA reads TGTGCCAGCAGCTCCCAAACAGGGTTCGATGAAGCTTTCTTT. The rearrangement joins TRBV7-9 to TRBJ1-1; D is possibly TRBD1 (6 bases). Germline V CDR1 and CDR2: SEHNR, FQNEAQ (reference sequence). Trimming took off 4 bases at V and 7 bases at J, with 16 bases between the two ends. This CDR3 spans 14 amino acids.

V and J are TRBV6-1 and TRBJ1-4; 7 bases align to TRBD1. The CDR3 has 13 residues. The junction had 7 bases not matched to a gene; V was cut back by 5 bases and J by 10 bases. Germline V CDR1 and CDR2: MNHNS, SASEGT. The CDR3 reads CASSPTRQGKLFF. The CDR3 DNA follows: TGTGCCAGCAGTCCCACTCGACAGGGAAAACTGTTTTTT.

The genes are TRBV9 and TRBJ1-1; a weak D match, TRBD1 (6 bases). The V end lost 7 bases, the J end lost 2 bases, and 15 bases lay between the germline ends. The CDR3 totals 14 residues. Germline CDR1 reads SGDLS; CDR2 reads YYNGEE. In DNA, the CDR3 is TGTGCCAGCGACCCACAGGGACTAAACACTGAAGCTTTCTTT. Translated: CASDPQGLNTEAFF.

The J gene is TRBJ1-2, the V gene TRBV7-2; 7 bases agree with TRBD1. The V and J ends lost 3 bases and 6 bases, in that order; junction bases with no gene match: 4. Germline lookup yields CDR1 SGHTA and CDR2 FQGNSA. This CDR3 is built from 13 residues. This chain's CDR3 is CASSLRQGDGYTF. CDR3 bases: TGTGCCAGCAGCTTGCGGCAGGGGGATGGCTACACCTTC. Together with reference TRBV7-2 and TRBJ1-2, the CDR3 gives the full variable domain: GAGVSQSPSNKVTEKGKDVELRCDPISGHTALYWYRQSLGQGLEFLIYFQGNSAPDKSGLPSDRFSAERTGGSVSTLTIQRTQQEDSAVYLCASSLRQGDGYTFGSGTRLTVV.

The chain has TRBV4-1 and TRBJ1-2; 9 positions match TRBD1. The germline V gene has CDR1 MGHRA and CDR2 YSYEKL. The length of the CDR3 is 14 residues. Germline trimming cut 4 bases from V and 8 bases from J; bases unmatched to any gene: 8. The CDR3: CASSLDRGAFGYTF. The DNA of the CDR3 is TGCGCCAGCAGCCTAGACAGGGGGGCCTTCGGCTACACCTTC.

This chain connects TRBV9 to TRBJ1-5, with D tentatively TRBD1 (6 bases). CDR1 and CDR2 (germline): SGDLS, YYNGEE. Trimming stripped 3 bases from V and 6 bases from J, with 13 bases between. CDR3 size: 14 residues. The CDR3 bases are TGTGCCAGCAGCGGTCAGGGGAACGGTCAGCCCCAGCATTTT. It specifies CASSGQGNGQPQHF.

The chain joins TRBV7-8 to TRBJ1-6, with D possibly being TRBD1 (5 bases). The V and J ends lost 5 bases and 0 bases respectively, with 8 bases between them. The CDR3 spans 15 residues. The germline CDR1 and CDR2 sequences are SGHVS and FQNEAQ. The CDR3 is CASSGTFSYNSPLHF. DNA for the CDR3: TGTGCCAGCAGCGGGACTTTCTCCTATAATTCACCCCTCCACTTT.

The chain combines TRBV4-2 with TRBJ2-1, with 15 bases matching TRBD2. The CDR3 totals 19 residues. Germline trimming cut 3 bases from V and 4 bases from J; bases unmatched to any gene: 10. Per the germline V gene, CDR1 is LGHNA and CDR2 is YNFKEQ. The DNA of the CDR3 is TGTGCCAGCAGCCAGGCAACTGGACTAGCGGGGGGGGGATACAATGAGCAGTTCTTC. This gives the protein CASSQATGLAGGGYNEQFF.

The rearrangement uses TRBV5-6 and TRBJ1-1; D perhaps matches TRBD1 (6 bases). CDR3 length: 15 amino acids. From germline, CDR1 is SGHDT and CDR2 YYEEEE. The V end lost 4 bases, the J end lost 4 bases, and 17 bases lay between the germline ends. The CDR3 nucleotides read TGTGCCAGCAGCGTAGCGGGGGGCTGGGCCACTGAAGCTTTCTTT. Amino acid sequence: CASSVAGGWATEAFF.

The CDR3 nucleotides read TGTGCCAGCAGCCCCGGACAGGGGGGGATAGCCAAAAACATTCAGTACTTC. Amino acid sequence: CASSPGQGGIAKNIQYF. The V gene is TRBV5-4, the J gene TRBJ2-4; 10 positions agree with TRBD1. CDR3 length: 17 residues. Germline V lookup: CDR1 SGHNT, CDR2 YYREEE (reference sequence). The V gene end was trimmed by 4 bases and the J gene end by 0 bases; junction bases not matched to a gene: 7.

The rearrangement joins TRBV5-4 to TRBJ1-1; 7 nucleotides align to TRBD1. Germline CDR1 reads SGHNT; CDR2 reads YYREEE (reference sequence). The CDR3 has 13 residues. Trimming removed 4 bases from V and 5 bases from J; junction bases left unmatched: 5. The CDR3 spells CASSVTGVTEAFF. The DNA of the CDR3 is TGTGCCAGCAGCGTTACAGGGGTTACTGAAGCTTTCTTT.

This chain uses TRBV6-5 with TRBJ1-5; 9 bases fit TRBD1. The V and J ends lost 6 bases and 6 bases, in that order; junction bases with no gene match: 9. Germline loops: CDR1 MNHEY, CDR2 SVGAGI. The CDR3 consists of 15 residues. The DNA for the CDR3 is TGTGCCAGCAGGAGGGACAGGGCGGAGAGTCAGCCCCAGCATTTT. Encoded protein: CASRRDRAESQPQHF.

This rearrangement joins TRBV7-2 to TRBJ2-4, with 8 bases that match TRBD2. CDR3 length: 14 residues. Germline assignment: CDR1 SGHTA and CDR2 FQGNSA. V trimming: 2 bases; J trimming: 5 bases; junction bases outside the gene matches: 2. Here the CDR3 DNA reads TGTGCCAGCAGCTTAACGCGGGGGGAAAACATTCAGTACTTC. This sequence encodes CASSLTRGENIQYF.

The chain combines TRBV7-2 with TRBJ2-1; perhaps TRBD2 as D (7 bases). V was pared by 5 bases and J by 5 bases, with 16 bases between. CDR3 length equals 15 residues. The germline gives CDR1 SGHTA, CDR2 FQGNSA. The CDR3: CASSGTKGGHNEQFF. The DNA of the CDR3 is TGTGCCAGCAGCGGAACGAAGGGGGGGCACAATGAGCAGTTCTTC.